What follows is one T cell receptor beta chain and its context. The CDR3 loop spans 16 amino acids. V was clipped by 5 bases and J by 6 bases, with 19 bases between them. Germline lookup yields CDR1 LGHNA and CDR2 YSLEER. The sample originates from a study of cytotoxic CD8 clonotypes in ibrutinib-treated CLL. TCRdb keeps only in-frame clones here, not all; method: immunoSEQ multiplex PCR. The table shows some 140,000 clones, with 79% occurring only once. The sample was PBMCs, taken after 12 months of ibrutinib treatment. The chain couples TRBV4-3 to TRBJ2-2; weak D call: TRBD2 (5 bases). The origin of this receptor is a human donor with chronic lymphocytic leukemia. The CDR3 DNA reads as TGCGCCAGCAGCTACCGAGCAATCGGGGTGGCCGGGGAGCTGTTTTTT. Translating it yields CASSYRAIGVAGELFF.